This TCR beta chain comes out of a study of CD8+ T cells in alopecia areata. Overall study findings and caveats: In lesional scalp, particularly from alopecia totalis/universalis, clonality was higher than in normal scalp.

Regarding this clone: What it recognizes is unknown.

In germline, CDR1 is MNHNS, CDR2 SASEGT. V lost 0 bases and J lost 11, with 8 bases in between. The CDR3 contains 12 residues. Following extraction, RNA underwent reverse transcription to cDNA, which served as the sequencing template. This table comes from immunoSEQ multiplex PCR, and its TCRdb copy is limited to in-frame clones, with some not included. The sample records hundreds of thousands of clones, about 60% being singletons. The TCR sequence derives from a human donor with alopecia areata. Sequencing used CD4+ T cells sorted from blood, obtained at week 0. J is TRBJ1-5 and V is TRBV6-1; D is ambiguous. The CDR3 reads CASSEALGTQHF. CDR3 nucleotides: TGTGCCAGCAGTGAAGCGCTTGGCACCCAGCATTTT.